This T cell receptor (beta chain) was observed in a study of shared clonotypes between healthy human individuals (dated by TCRdb to the early 2020s). General notes on the study: A few men and two women, aged 18 to 49 years, made up the cohort. Per donor, three plates each were used for CD4 naive and CD4 memory, two for CD8 naive, and one for CD8 memory. The study deeply sequenced blood TCR repertoires of about 5 healthy adults to estimate repertoire size and the extent of clonotype sharing between individuals. Different laboratories and diverse techniques were used to prepare libraries and sequence TCR repertoires, to increase sequencing depth and limit assay-specific biases. Between about 0.94 and 8.9 billion PBMCs per donor were obtained by leukapheresis. Paper-wide results and their limitations: Rarefaction of sorted-subset datasets indicated incomplete sequencing despite the large sequencing depth. The small number of donors limited the genetic and exposure-history diversity represented. Compared with non-shared clonotypes, clonotypes shared by all four sorted-subset donors had higher generation probabilities. Naive subsets generally had larger estimated clonotype richness than memory subsets did. Sampling was restricted to blood, and TCR repertoires in tissue are likely to differ from TCR repertoires in blood. When a few donors were compared, the shared fraction of clonotypes was about 5.2% for naive CD4, around 4% for naive CD8, more than 2% for memory CD4, and about 0.36% for memory CD8. Pairwise subsampling led to the expectation that sequencing depth would affect the degree of clonotype sharing among donors.

For this clone: The antigen it recognizes is unknown. No base quality values were provided; no much bigger clone lies one nucleotide off.

Healthy HIV-negative adults with no recently reported acute infections or vaccinations were included as donors. Every donor was a Caucasian adult living in Nashville, Tennessee, USA. Magnetic negative selection was used to enrich CD4+ T cells, after which naive cells were positively selected on CD45RA and the negative fraction became the memory subset. Blood was collected by leukapheresis, and PBMCs were isolated by Ficoll-Histopaque density gradient centrifugation and then cryopreserved in liquid nitrogen vapor phase. Analytical flow cytometry was used to check the purity and quantity of every magnetically sorted T cell population. Each sorted fraction had its genomic DNA isolated and then quantified by UV absorbance on a Nanodrop 2000c. Germline trimming: 5 bases from V, 3 bases from J; junction bases outside gene matches: 7. In the germline V gene (reference sequence), CDR1 corresponds to MNHEY and CDR2 to SMNVEV. Including the terminal cysteine and phenylalanine, the CDR3 comprises 15 residues. Of the read, only the CDR3 DNA is kept; its 45 bases are in frame from base 1.

Using the deep immunoSEQ assay, multiplex PCR amplified TCR CDR3 regions from genomic DNA. Extracted genomic DNA from each cell subset was distributed evenly across all wells of several immunoSEQ 96-well plates, and each plate was treated as a replicate. For sorted subsets, about 200 ng genomic DNA, equal to 30,000 to 35,000 T cell genomes, was loaded into each replicate PCR. Purified libraries were measured with a Qubit 3.0 fluorometer, size-checked on a Bioanalyzer 2100, and measured again with the KAPA Library Quantification kit. Each immunoSEQ 96-well plate was sequenced on its own single-read 150-cycle Illumina NextSeq 550 flow cell. Under the source paper's analysis protocol: The immunoSEQ output contained only junctional sequences without quality scores, so filtering could not match that applied to full-length reads. Sequences were annotated with PyIR, a Python wrapper for IgBLAST v1.9, and V/J genes and CDR3 were assigned using IMGT germline references. Reads were removed for weak V/J assignments (E-value above 1e-6), missing CDR3, stop codons, out-of-frame junctions, or ambiguous translated residues. V3J clonotypes were defined by identical inferred V gene, J gene, and CDR3 amino acid sequence. To compute the percentage overlap between repertoires, the number of shared unique clonotypes was divided by the size of the smaller repertoire. Three approaches were used to assess repertoire richness: RTK rarefaction, the Chao1 estimator, and Recon v2.1 estimates of unobserved clonotypes. For all TCRbeta clonotypes obtained by the gDNA method from a few donors, generation probabilities were computed with OLGA. The clones in this table, taken by TCRdb from immuneACCESS, are in-frame only. Not every clone is retained; where verified, under half of the shortfall comes from an unresolved V gene, and the cause of the rest is unknown. V and J calls and clone size are copied from that table; D and trimming were computed from the DNA. The sample table lists under 2,500,000 clones, approximately 94% of them with a count of one. In total, the top ten clones hold roughly 0.13% of the sample.

Here the chain combines TRBV27 and TRBJ2-3, with 8 bases in between that match TRBD1. Material: naive CD4+ T cells sorted from blood. Interpreted using the paper, the cell subset or site label stands for: CD45RA+ positively selected. The clonotype was recovered from a man aged 18 to 29 in good health. CDR3 protein: CASSPGQGYTDTQYF. The DNA sequence follows: TGTGCCAGCAGTCCCGGACAGGGTTATACAGATACGCAGTATTTT.